This T cell receptor beta chain originates from a study of early T cells in non-severe SARS-CoV-2 infection. Regarding the study as a whole: Matches to VDJdb favored anti-spike CD8 responses and missed private and CD4 specificities.

The V and J ends lost 0 bases and 5 bases respectively, with 8 bases between them. The CDR3 extends over 13 amino acids. Germline V CDR1 and CDR2: LGHNA, YNFKEQ. Points on this clonotype: The antigen is undetermined.

TCRdb ran MiXCR on the 5' RACE reads and lists one entry per CDR3 protein. The repertoire includes about 64,000 distinct CDR3 sequences, 20% to 25% of them detected once, and 15% to 20% sits in the top ten. This clonotype was obtained from an adult who was a healthcare worker with PCR-confirmed SARS-CoV-2 infection or an uninfected control (not recorded which). This chain links TRBV4-2 with TRBJ2-7, with D uncertain. The material sequenced was whole blood, taken at baseline. Here the CDR3 DNA reads TGTGCCAGCAGCCAAGAAGCTCGGAACGAGCAGTACTTC. Translating it yields CASSQEARNEQYF.